The rows below give T cell receptor beta chains drawn from one sample of a study of T-cell memory formation after mild COVID-19. TCRdb reprocessed the 5' RACE reads with MiXCR, giving one entry per CDR3 protein. The table has about 130,000 distinct CDR3 sequences, 15% to 20% seen once; the top ten hold over 4%. Sequencing input: PBMCs or a T cell subset sorted from them (not recorded which). The receptors here all came from a man younger than 35 who had mild COVID-19 (a few samples of this study predate the infection). Cell type and time point are not known. Both conserved end residues are part of each CDR3. The order of the fields is V gene, clone size, D gene, J gene, CDR3 DNA, CDR3 protein. The D gene is left open where the match is weak. Size values are once, few and many counts, or a class for expanded clones, and some rows have none.

v_gene: TRBV7-2
abundance: -
d_gene: -
j_gene: TRBJ1-1
CDR3nt: TGTGCCAGCAGCTACCCAAACGGACCGAACACTGAAGCTTTCTTT
CDR3aa: CASSYPNGPNTEAFF

v_gene: TRBV6-6
abundance: many
d_gene: -
j_gene: TRBJ2-1
CDR3nt: TGTGCCAGCAGTCCCCCGGGGGGCAGCAATGAGCAGTTCTTC
CDR3aa: CASSPPGGSNEQFF

v_gene: TRBV24-1
abundance: -
d_gene: -
j_gene: TRBJ1-2
CDR3nt: TGTGCCACCAGTGACGGGAGGTATGGCTACACCTTC
CDR3aa: CATSDGRYGYTF

v_gene: TRBV12-5
abundance: once
d_gene: -
j_gene: TRBJ2-2
CDR3nt: TGTGCTAGTGGTCCCTCCGGACGGACGAGGGAGCTGTTTTTT
CDR3aa: CASGPSGRTRELFF

v_gene: TRBV4-3
abundance: few
d_gene: -
j_gene: TRBJ2-3
CDR3nt: TGCGCCAGCAGCCAAGATCCTAGCTCAGATACGCAGTATTTT
CDR3aa: CASSQDPSSDTQYF

v_gene: TRBV15
abundance: few
d_gene: -
j_gene: TRBJ2-5
CDR3nt: TGTGCCACCAGCAGTGAAGGACCCCTCCGGGAGACCCAGTACTTC
CDR3aa: CATSSEGPLRETQYF

v_gene: TRBV6-1
abundance: -
d_gene: TRBD1
j_gene: TRBJ2-7
CDR3nt: TGTGCCAGCAAACTCCACGGGACAGGGGATTACGAGCAGTACTTC
CDR3aa: CASKLHGTGDYEQYF

v_gene: TRBV2
abundance: -
d_gene: -
j_gene: TRBJ2-2
CDR3nt: TGTGCCAGCATCAGGGAGAAGAACACCGGGGAGCTGTTTTTT
CDR3aa: CASIREKNTGELFF

v_gene: TRBV20-1
abundance: few
d_gene: TRBD2
j_gene: TRBJ2-5
CDR3nt: TGCAGTGCTAGGGCCGCTAGCGGTCTTTGGGAGACCCAGTACTTC
CDR3aa: CSARAASGLWETQYF

v_gene: TRBV20-1
abundance: -
d_gene: TRBD2
j_gene: TRBJ2-5
CDR3nt: TGCAGTGCTTGGGATCCTCTAGCGGGGGGACGAGAGACCCAGTACTTC
CDR3aa: CSAWDPLAGGRETQYF

v_gene: TRBV29-1
abundance: -
d_gene: TRBD1
j_gene: TRBJ2-5
CDR3nt: TGCAGCGTTGGAGAGGGGGCGTTGGGAGAGACCCAGTACTTC
CDR3aa: CSVGEGALGETQYF

v_gene: TRBV5-1
abundance: -
d_gene: -
j_gene: TRBJ2-2
CDR3nt: TGCGCCAGCAGCTTGGCTGTGACTGGCACCGGGGAGCTGTTTTTT
CDR3aa: CASSLAVTGTGELFF

v_gene: TRBV5-1
abundance: many
d_gene: -
j_gene: TRBJ2-2
CDR3nt: TGCGCCAGCAGCGAGGACGGTCCGAACACCGGGGAGCTGTTTTTT
CDR3aa: CASSEDGPNTGELFF